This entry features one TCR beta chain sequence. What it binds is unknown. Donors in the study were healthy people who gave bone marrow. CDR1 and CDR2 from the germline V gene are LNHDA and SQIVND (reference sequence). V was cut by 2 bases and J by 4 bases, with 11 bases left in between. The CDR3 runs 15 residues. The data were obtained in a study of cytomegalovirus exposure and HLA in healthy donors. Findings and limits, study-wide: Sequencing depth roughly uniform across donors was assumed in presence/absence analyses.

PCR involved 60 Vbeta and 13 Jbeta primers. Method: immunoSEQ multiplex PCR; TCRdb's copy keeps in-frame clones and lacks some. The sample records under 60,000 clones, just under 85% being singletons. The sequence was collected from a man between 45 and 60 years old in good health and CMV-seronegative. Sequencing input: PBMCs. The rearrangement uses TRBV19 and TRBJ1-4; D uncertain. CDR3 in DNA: TGTGCCAGTAGTATACCGTGGCAGTATAATGAAAAACTGTTTTTT. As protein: CASSIPWQYNEKLFF.